The entry that follows covers one T cell receptor (beta chain) sequence. The target antigen is unknown. This sample was taken from a study of vaccination effects on CD4 cells after COVID-19. The wider study: Prior to sequencing, the ViraFEST assay stimulated PBMC with viral peptide pools, which expanded the antigen-specific CD4+ T cells.

Culture proceeded for approximately 9 days, and CD4+ T cells were then isolated. The CDR3 contains 14 residues. Per germline, CDR1 KGHSH and CDR2 LQKENI. V was cut by 2 bases and J by 2 bases, with 6 bases left in between. Only in-frame clones appear in the TCRdb table, and some are missing; sequencing was by immunoSEQ multiplex PCR. This table has about 64,000 clones, approximately 72% appearing once. The TCR was taken from a human donor who had a prior SARS-CoV-2 infection. Sequences were derived from CD4+ T cells from PBMCs cultured without peptide, sampled before COVID-19 vaccination. The chain joins TRBV18 to TRBJ2-2, with D unresolved. The CDR3 nucleotides read TGTGCCAGCTCACCAGAAATTAACACCGGGGAGCTGTTTTTT. Its translation: CASSPEINTGELFF.